Detailed here is one TCR beta chain. This CDR3 is built from 12 residues. V was shortened by 4 bases and J by 5 bases, with 6 bases between the two germline ends. Germline-derived CDR1 and CDR2 are MNHNY and SVGAGI (reference sequence). The data were taken from a study of blood T cell repertoires in COVID-19. Assay: immunoSEQ multiplex PCR; the TCRdb copy retains only in-frame clones and omits some. The table lists over 150,000 clones, more than 65% of them singletons. This chain uses TRBV6-6 with TRBJ2-1; D gene uncertain. Source material: peripheral blood. The receptor's source is a human donor in a cohort sampled during active COVID-19. CDR3 protein: CASSLHNNEQFF. CDR3 sequence (DNA): TGTGCCAGCAGTTTACACAACAATGAGCAGTTCTTC.